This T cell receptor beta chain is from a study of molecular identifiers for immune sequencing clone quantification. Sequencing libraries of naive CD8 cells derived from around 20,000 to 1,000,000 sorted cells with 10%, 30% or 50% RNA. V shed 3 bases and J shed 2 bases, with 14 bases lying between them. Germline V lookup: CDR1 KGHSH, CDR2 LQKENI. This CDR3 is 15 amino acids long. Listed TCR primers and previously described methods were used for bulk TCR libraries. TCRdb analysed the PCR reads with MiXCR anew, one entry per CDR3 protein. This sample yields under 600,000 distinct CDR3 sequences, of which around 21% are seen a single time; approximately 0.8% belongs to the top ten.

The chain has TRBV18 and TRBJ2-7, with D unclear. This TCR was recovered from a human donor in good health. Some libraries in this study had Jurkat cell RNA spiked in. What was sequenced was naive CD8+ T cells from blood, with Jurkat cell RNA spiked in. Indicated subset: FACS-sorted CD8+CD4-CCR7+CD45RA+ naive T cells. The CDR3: CASSPDVGPPYEQYF. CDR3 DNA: TGTGCCAGCTCACCGGACGTAGGACCCCCCTACGAGCAGTACTTC. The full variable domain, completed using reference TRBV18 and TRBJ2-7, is NAGVMQNPRHLVRRRGQEARLRCSPMKGHSHVYWYRQLPEEGLKFMVYLQKENIIDESGMPKERFSAEFPKEGPSILRIQQVVRGDSAAYFCASSPDVGPPYEQYFGPGTRLTVT.